The rows below give T cell receptor beta chains drawn from one sample of a study of blood T cells in healthy people across ages. TCRdb re-called the 5' RACE reads through MiXCR, storing one row per CDR3 protein. The data contain 700,000 to 900,000 distinct CDR3 sequences, 20% to 30% of them singletons. These same data were also listed under a study on T cells of mothers and their children.

Material for sequencing was blood. The receptors derive from a boy younger than 18 in good health. The CDR3 runs from the conserved cysteine through the conserved F or W. The order of the fields is CDR3 DNA, CDR3 protein, J gene, V gene, clone size, D gene. D genes are given only for firm matches. Size values are once, few and many counts, or a class for expanded clones, and some rows have none.

CDR3 DNA: TGTGCCAGCAGCTTAGACGCTAGCGGGAGGGAAGGGCAGTTCTTC
CDR3 protein: CASSLDASGREGQFF
J gene: TRBJ2-1
V gene: TRBV7-2
clone size: NA
D gene: TRBD2

CDR3 DNA: TGTGCCAGCAGAGATACGGGACTACAACACGAGCAGTACTTC
CDR3 protein: CASRDTGLQHEQYF
J gene: TRBJ2-7
V gene: TRBV12-3/TRBV12-4
clone size: few
D gene: TRBD2

CDR3 DNA: TGCAGTGCTAGAGACCGGGACAGGGGAGACTATGGCTACACCTTC
CDR3 protein: CSARDRDRGDYGYTF
J gene: TRBJ1-2
V gene: TRBV20-1
clone size: NA
D gene: TRBD1

CDR3 DNA: TGTGCCAGCAATGGCGGGGACGCTTTGGCCGGGGAGCTGTTTTTT
CDR3 protein: CASNGGDALAGELFF
J gene: TRBJ2-2
V gene: TRBV12-3/TRBV12-4
clone size: few
D gene: NA

CDR3 DNA: TGTGCCAGCAGCCCAGGGGGGGCCAGGGTTCGTGGTGGCTACACCTTC
CDR3 protein: CASSPGGARVRGGYTF
J gene: TRBJ1-2
V gene: TRBV7-9
clone size: NA
D gene: TRBD1

CDR3 DNA: TGTGCCAGCAGTTTAGAGGGGACTAGCATTGATGAGCAGTTCTTC
CDR3 protein: CASSLEGTSIDEQFF
J gene: TRBJ2-1
V gene: TRBV12-3/TRBV12-4
clone size: few
D gene: TRBD2

CDR3 DNA: TGTGCCAGCAGCACGAACCGACAGGTTATGTATGGCTACACCTTC
CDR3 protein: CASSTNRQVMYGYTF
J gene: TRBJ1-2
V gene: TRBV7-9
clone size: few
D gene: NA

CDR3 DNA: TGCAGTGCTACCGGGACCTACTACGAGCAGTACTTC
CDR3 protein: CSATGTYYEQYF
J gene: TRBJ2-7
V gene: TRBV20-1
clone size: NA
D gene: NA

CDR3 DNA: TGCAGTGCTAGACCCCGGACTAGCGGGGTCTACAATGAGCAGTTCTTC
CDR3 protein: CSARPRTSGVYNEQFF
J gene: TRBJ2-1
V gene: TRBV20-1
clone size: few
D gene: TRBD2

CDR3 DNA: TGTGCCAGCAGTCTTGAGGACAGGAGCACAGATACGCAGTATTTT
CDR3 protein: CASSLEDRSTDTQYF
J gene: TRBJ2-3
V gene: TRBV6-1
clone size: few
D gene: TRBD1

CDR3 DNA: TGTGCCAGCAGTAGGGCTAACTATCAGCCCCAGCATTTT
CDR3 protein: CASSRANYQPQHF
J gene: TRBJ1-5
V gene: TRBV28
clone size: few
D gene: NA

CDR3 DNA: TGTGCCTGGGGAAAATTGCGGAAGGGGGACACCATATATTTT
CDR3 protein: CAWGKLRKGDTIYF
J gene: TRBJ1-3
V gene: TRBV30
clone size: few
D gene: NA

CDR3 DNA: TGTGCCAGCAGCCCCCGGACAGGGAGGGACTACGAGCAGTACTTC
CDR3 protein: CASSPRTGRDYEQYF
J gene: TRBJ2-7
V gene: TRBV7-9
clone size: NA
D gene: NA

CDR3 DNA: TGTGCCAGCAGTAGCGAGGAGGGCCCGGGGCGGGAGACCCAGTACTTC
CDR3 protein: CASSSEEGPGRETQYF
J gene: TRBJ2-5
V gene: TRBV6-1
clone size: NA
D gene: NA

CDR3 DNA: TGTGCCAGCAGCAAGAAGATGGACAGGGGGCGGGCATTGGACACTGAAGCTTTCTTT
CDR3 protein: CASSKKMDRGRALDTEAFF
J gene: TRBJ1-1
V gene: TRBV7-4
clone size: NA
D gene: TRBD1

CDR3 DNA: TGTGCCAGCAGCCAAGTTGATGGCTACACCTTC
CDR3 protein: CASSQVDGYTF
J gene: TRBJ1-2
V gene: TRBV4-2
clone size: many
D gene: NA

CDR3 DNA: TGTGCCAGCAGCCAAAAGATACGGACAGGGATGTCGGGCGAGCAGTACTTC
CDR3 protein: CASSQKIRTGMSGEQYF
J gene: TRBJ2-7
V gene: TRBV3-1
clone size: few
D gene: TRBD1

CDR3 DNA: TGTGCCAGCAGTTTCCGAAGTTGGGGAGCCAAAAACATTCAGTACTTC
CDR3 protein: CASSFRSWGAKNIQYF
J gene: TRBJ2-4
V gene: TRBV12-3/TRBV12-4
clone size: NA
D gene: NA

CDR3 DNA: TGTGCCAGCAGTTCGACCCTGGGGTCACCCCTCCACTTT
CDR3 protein: CASSSTLGSPLHF
J gene: TRBJ1-6
V gene: TRBV28
clone size: NA
D gene: NA

CDR3 DNA: TGCAGTGCCCGGTTAGGGACAGGAAATTCACCCCTCCACTTT
CDR3 protein: CSARLGTGNSPLHF
J gene: TRBJ1-6
V gene: TRBV20-1
clone size: NA
D gene: TRBD1

CDR3 DNA: TGTGCCCGGGGTGCAGGTGACTTCTACGAGCAGTACTTC
CDR3 protein: CARGAGDFYEQYF
J gene: TRBJ2-7
V gene: TRBV12-3/TRBV12-4
clone size: few
D gene: NA

CDR3 DNA: TGCAGCGCCCGCTACGGGAACACCGGGGAGCTGTTTTTT
CDR3 protein: CSARYGNTGELFF
J gene: TRBJ2-2
V gene: TRBV29-1
clone size: NA
D gene: NA

CDR3 DNA: TGCGCCAGCAGCTTGGCGGGACAGAGGGAACATGGCTACACCTTC
CDR3 protein: CASSLAGQREHGYTF
J gene: TRBJ1-2
V gene: TRBV5-1
clone size: few
D gene: TRBD1

CDR3 DNA: TGCAGTGCAAGGCGCCGGGACAGGGCCTTCGAGCAGTACTTC
CDR3 protein: CSARRRDRAFEQYF
J gene: TRBJ2-7
V gene: TRBV20-1
clone size: once
D gene: TRBD1

CDR3 DNA: TGTGCCAGCAGTTACCCCAGGGGGGACAATCAGCCCCAGCATTTT
CDR3 protein: CASSYPRGDNQPQHF
J gene: TRBJ1-5
V gene: TRBV28
clone size: NA
D gene: TRBD1

CDR3 DNA: TGTGCCAGCAGCTTCCGGGATTACAATGAGCAGTTCTTC
CDR3 protein: CASSFRDYNEQFF
J gene: TRBJ2-1
V gene: TRBV7-2
clone size: NA
D gene: NA

CDR3 DNA: TGCGCCAGCAGCTTGGCCCCGGACAGGAGCGCAGATACGCAGTATTTT
CDR3 protein: CASSLAPDRSADTQYF
J gene: TRBJ2-3
V gene: TRBV5-1
clone size: NA
D gene: TRBD1

CDR3 DNA: TGCGCCAGCTCCAAGCAGGACAGACAAAACACCGGGGAACTGTTTTTT
CDR3 protein: CASSKQDRQNTGELFF
J gene: TRBJ2-2
V gene: TRBV5-1
clone size: NA
D gene: NA

CDR3 DNA: TGCGCCAGCAGCTTGGGAAACGCCCTTGTGGACACTGAAGCTTTCTTT
CDR3 protein: CASSLGNALVDTEAFF
J gene: TRBJ1-1
V gene: TRBV5-1
clone size: NA
D gene: NA

CDR3 DNA: TGTGCCAGCAGCCTCGGACAGGCTCTGAGCTCCTACGAGCAGTACTTC
CDR3 protein: CASSLGQALSSYEQYF
J gene: TRBJ2-7
V gene: TRBV11-1
clone size: NA
D gene: TRBD1

CDR3 DNA: TGTGCCAGCCTTATACGGGGGTTGGGGCCAGAGACCCAGTACTTC
CDR3 protein: CASLIRGLGPETQYF
J gene: TRBJ2-5
V gene: TRBV2
clone size: few
D gene: NA

CDR3 DNA: TGTGCCAGCAGCGGGACAGGGGCCCGCTACAATGAGCAGTTCTTC
CDR3 protein: CASSGTGARYNEQFF
J gene: TRBJ2-1
V gene: TRBV9
clone size: NA
D gene: TRBD1

CDR3 DNA: TGTGCCAGCAGCTTAGCAGGGAGGGAATCACCCCTCCACTTT
CDR3 protein: CASSLAGRESPLHF
J gene: TRBJ1-6
V gene: TRBV7-9
clone size: NA
D gene: NA

CDR3 DNA: TGTGCCAGCAGAGGGAACTTCCCGAACACCGGGGAGCTGTTTTTT
CDR3 protein: CASRGNFPNTGELFF
J gene: TRBJ2-2
V gene: TRBV27
clone size: NA
D gene: NA

CDR3 DNA: TGTGCCAGCAGCTCTGCGGGACGCTCCGGGGAGCTGTTTTTT
CDR3 protein: CASSSAGRSGELFF
J gene: TRBJ2-2
V gene: TRBV6-1
clone size: NA
D gene: NA

CDR3 DNA: TGTGCCAGCAGCCCAGGGTGGGGGACCCAGTACTTC
CDR3 protein: CASSPGWGTQYF
J gene: TRBJ2-5
V gene: TRBV7-3
clone size: NA
D gene: NA

CDR3 DNA: TGCGCCAGCAGCCGGACAGGAAGGACAACTAATGAAAAACTGTTTTTT
CDR3 protein: CASSRTGRTTNEKLFF
J gene: TRBJ1-4
V gene: TRBV4-1
clone size: NA
D gene: TRBD1

CDR3 DNA: TGTGCCAGCTCACCGAGGGACAGGGGGAATGAGCAGTTCTTC
CDR3 protein: CASSPRDRGNEQFF
J gene: TRBJ2-1
V gene: TRBV18
clone size: NA
D gene: TRBD1

CDR3 DNA: TGTGCCAGCAGTTACCCTGAGGATCCTTCCTCACTAGCGGGGGGCCAAGAGACCCAGTACTTC
CDR3 protein: CASSYPEDPSSLAGGQETQYF
J gene: TRBJ2-5
V gene: TRBV6-5
clone size: few
D gene: TRBD2

CDR3 DNA: TGTGCCAGCACCCTGGCGGGCGGATACTACAATGAGCAGTTCTTC
CDR3 protein: CASTLAGGYYNEQFF
J gene: TRBJ2-1
V gene: TRBV12-3/TRBV12-4
clone size: few
D gene: NA

CDR3 DNA: TGTGCCAGCAGTTCAAATGGTGGGGACAGGGGGTTAAGCTCCTACAATGAGCAGTTCTTC
CDR3 protein: CASSSNGGDRGLSSYNEQFF
J gene: TRBJ2-1
V gene: TRBV28
clone size: NA
D gene: TRBD1

CDR3 DNA: TGTGCCAGCAGCACGACAGGGTCCAACTACAATGAGCAGTTCTTC
CDR3 protein: CASSTTGSNYNEQFF
J gene: TRBJ2-1
V gene: TRBV27
clone size: few
D gene: TRBD1

CDR3 DNA: TGTGCCAGCAGTTTTGGACAGGGGTTAATGGAGACCCAGTACTTC
CDR3 protein: CASSFGQGLMETQYF
J gene: TRBJ2-5
V gene: TRBV12-3/TRBV12-4
clone size: few
D gene: TRBD1

CDR3 DNA: TGTGCCAGCGTAACAGGGAGCGGAAAACTGTTTTTT
CDR3 protein: CASVTGSGKLFF
J gene: TRBJ1-4
V gene: TRBV28
clone size: few
D gene: NA

CDR3 DNA: TGCAGCGTCTTGACTGGCAACTCCTACGAGCAGTACTTC
CDR3 protein: CSVLTGNSYEQYF
J gene: TRBJ2-7
V gene: TRBV29-1
clone size: NA
D gene: NA

CDR3 DNA: TGCGCCAGCAGCGCCGAGGGGAGCGGGGGGTGGTCTGAACAGTTCTTC
CDR3 protein: CASSAEGSGGWSEQFF
J gene: TRBJ2-1
V gene: TRBV5-1
clone size: NA
D gene: TRBD2

CDR3 DNA: TGCGCCAGCAGCTTTGGTACAGGGGGTACAGATACGCAGTATTTT
CDR3 protein: CASSFGTGGTDTQYF
J gene: TRBJ2-3
V gene: TRBV5-1
clone size: many
D gene: TRBD1

CDR3 DNA: TGCGCCAGCACTTTAAGACAGGCACAGGGCGATGAGCAGTTCTTC
CDR3 protein: CASTLRQAQGDEQFF
J gene: TRBJ2-1
V gene: TRBV4-1
clone size: NA
D gene: NA

CDR3 DNA: TGCGCCAGCAAGACAGGTTACATGAACACTGAAGCTTTCTTT
CDR3 protein: CASKTGYMNTEAFF
J gene: TRBJ1-1
V gene: TRBV5-1
clone size: NA
D gene: NA

CDR3 DNA: TGTGCCAGCAGCCCCAACCTAGTGAGGGTTGGCGGCTACACCTTC
CDR3 protein: CASSPNLVRVGGYTF
J gene: TRBJ1-2
V gene: TRBV27
clone size: few
D gene: NA

CDR3 DNA: TGTGCCAGCAGTTTGGGGGAAAACATTCAGTACTTC
CDR3 protein: CASSLGENIQYF
J gene: TRBJ2-4
V gene: TRBV12-3/TRBV12-4
clone size: NA
D gene: NA

CDR3 DNA: TGCAGTGCTAGAGTGGGTGACAGGGGAGGCGAAAAACTGTTTTTT
CDR3 protein: CSARVGDRGGEKLFF
J gene: TRBJ1-4
V gene: TRBV20-1
clone size: NA
D gene: TRBD1

CDR3 DNA: TGTGCCAGCAGCAAAGGACTAGCGGGGGTGTACCAAGAGACCCAGTACTTC
CDR3 protein: CASSKGLAGVYQETQYF
J gene: TRBJ2-5
V gene: TRBV21-1
clone size: NA
D gene: NA

CDR3 DNA: TGTGCCAGCAGCCAAGTCCCCGGATACCAAGAGACCCAGTACTTC
CDR3 protein: CASSQVPGYQETQYF
J gene: TRBJ2-5
V gene: TRBV3-1
clone size: NA
D gene: NA

CDR3 DNA: TGTGCCAGCACCTCGGGATGGGGTTCGGACACCGGGGAGCTGTTTTTT
CDR3 protein: CASTSGWGSDTGELFF
J gene: TRBJ2-2
V gene: TRBV7-9
clone size: few
D gene: NA

CDR3 DNA: TGCGCCAGCAGCTTGGCCGATGGGGGTGGCGAGACCCAGTACTTC
CDR3 protein: CASSLADGGGETQYF
J gene: TRBJ2-5
V gene: TRBV5-1
clone size: few
D gene: NA

CDR3 DNA: TGTGCCAGCAGTGAACGCGGGGTGCTTTTGTTTTTT
CDR3 protein: CASSERGVLLFF
J gene: TRBJ1-4
V gene: TRBV6-1
clone size: NA
D gene: NA

CDR3 DNA: TGTGCCAGTTACCGGGACATGCCTTCCGAGCAGTACTTC
CDR3 protein: CASYRDMPSEQYF
J gene: TRBJ2-7
V gene: TRBV2
clone size: NA
D gene: NA

CDR3 DNA: TGCGCCAGCAGCCACCGGAAGGGACTGATCTCTGGGGCCAACGTCCTGACTTTC
CDR3 protein: CASSHRKGLISGANVLTF
J gene: TRBJ2-6
V gene: TRBV4-1
clone size: NA
D gene: NA